These 20 T cell receptor beta chains share one sample of origin, sequenced in a study of OX40 agonist ivuxolimab in advanced cancers. The table came from immunoSEQ multiplex PCR; TCRdb's copy has only in-frame clones and leaves some out. This table has roughly 32,000 clones, roughly 86% appearing once. This material consisted of CD4+ or CD8+ T cells sorted from blood, taken in a trial of the OX40 agonist ivuxolimab. These receptors all come from an adult with an advanced solid tumor such as melanoma, head and neck, liver or kidney cancer.

The V gene is TRBV19, the J gene TRBJ1-6; D unclear. The CDR3 extends over 15 amino acids. Trimming left V 5 bases short and J 6 bases short, with 14 bases between. Germline CDR1 LNHDA, CDR2 SQIVND (reference sequence). The CDR3 here is CASSLDGGRNSPLHF. For the CDR3, the DNA is TGTGCCAGTAGTCTCGACGGAGGACGTAATTCACCCCTCCACTTT.

This chain joins TRBV5-3 and TRBJ1-4, with unresolved D. TRBV5-3 is an ORF for which the function is uncertain. Deletions cut 8 bases from V and 4 bases from J, with 15 bases between. The CDR3 sequence is 14 residues long. The CDR3 DNA follows: TGTGCCAGGCTTAGGGCCAGGTTTAATGAAAAACTGTTTTTT. Translating it yields CARLRARFNEKLFF.

This rearrangement joins TRBV30 to TRBJ2-5; D not certain. The length of the CDR3 is 12 residues. CDR1 is GTSNPN and CDR2 is SVGIG in the germline V gene (reference sequence). V was shortened by 0 bases and J by 3 bases, with 5 bases between the two germline ends. DNA of the CDR3: TGTGCCTGGAGTGTAAGAGAAGAGACCCAGTACTTC. Translating it yields CAWSVREETQYF. The entire variable domain, with the rest obtained from reference TRBV30 and TRBJ2-5, is as follows: SQTIHQWPATLVQPVGSPLSLECTVEGTSNPNLYWYRQAAGRGLQLLFYSVGIGQISSEVPQNLSASRPQDRQFILSSKKLLLSDSGFYLCAWSVREETQYFGPGTRLLVL.

This rearrangement joins TRBV28 to TRBJ2-7; the D call may be TRBD1 or TRBD2 (6 bases each). This CDR3 spans 15 amino acids. The V and J ends lost 6 bases and 3 bases respectively, with 18 bases between them. Germline CDR1 MDHEN, CDR2 SYDVKM. CDR3 bases: TGTGCCAGCAGCGAGACAGGTGGAGGGCTCTACGAGCAGTACTTC. Translating it yields CASSETGGGLYEQYF.

The rearrangement links TRBV19 to TRBJ2-5; D is perhaps TRBD1 (6 bases). The J call is in doubt because the DNA end fits TRBJ2-7 better. The germline CDR1 and CDR2 sequences are LNHDA and SQIVND (reference sequence). This CDR3 region has 14 residues. DNA of the CDR3: TGTGCCAGTAGTATAAAGGGGGTGACCTACGAGCAGTACTTC. As protein: CASSIKGVTYEQYF.

The gene calls are TRBV7-9 and TRBJ1-1, with 7 bases matching TRBD1. V shed 3 bases, J shed 0 bases, and the junction held 7 bases outside the gene matches. The length of the CDR3 is 16 residues. Per the germline V gene, CDR1 is SEHNR and CDR2 is FQNEAQ (reference sequence). The CDR3 nucleotides read TGTGCCAGCAGCTTTGAACAGGGGTTCATGAACACTGAAGCTTTCTTT. The encoded protein is CASSFEQGFMNTEAFF.

The rearrangement uses TRBV2 and TRBJ1-4; D perhaps matches TRBD1 (5 bases). Germline lookup yields CDR1 SNHLY and CDR2 FYNNEI. The CDR3 runs 13 residues. Deletions cut 2 bases from V and 8 bases from J, with 9 bases between. CDR3 sequence: CASSEWDGEKLFF. DNA for the CDR3: TGTGCCAGCAGTGAATGGGACGGCGAAAAACTGTTTTTT.

J is TRBJ1-1 and V is TRBV7-9, with D possibly being TRBD1 (5 bases). CDR1 and CDR2 from the germline V gene are SEHNR and FQNEAQ (reference sequence). The CDR3 covers 13 residues. V shed 3 bases and J shed 2 bases, with 7 bases lying between them. In DNA form, the CDR3 reads TGTGCCAGCAGCTTCCAGGGAAACACTGAAGCTTTCTTT. Translating gives CASSFQGNTEAFF.

The rearrangement joins TRBV20-1 to TRBJ2-1; D unclear. The CDR3 contains 11 residues. The V and J ends lost 6 bases and 4 bases respectively, with 7 bases between them. Germline assignment: CDR1 DFQATT and CDR2 SNEGSKA (reference sequence). The CDR3 coding sequence is TGCAGTGCCAGTTATTACAATGAGCAGTTCTTC. This translates into CSASYYNEQFF.

The chain joins TRBV28 to TRBJ2-2; perhaps TRBD1 as D (6 bases). The germline V gene has CDR1 MDHEN and CDR2 SYDVKM. There are 15 residues in the CDR3. V lost 5 bases, J lost 6 bases, and 16 bases lay in between. CDR3: CASSLPRTDPGELFF. CDR3 coding DNA: TGTGCCAGCAGTCTACCAAGGACAGATCCCGGGGAGCTGTTTTTT.

This clone was detected once. V usage is TRBV5-1 and J usage is TRBJ2-2, with a tentative D call TRBD1 (6 bases). Germline lookup yields CDR1 SGHRS and CDR2 YFSETQ. V dropped 2 bases and J dropped 3 bases, with 20 bases sitting between them. The CDR3 covers 18 residues. The CDR3 DNA is TGCGCCAGCAGCTTCCCCTTTTCTACAGGGATGGACACCGGGGAGCTGTTTTTT. Residues: CASSFPFSTGMDTGELFF.

The J gene is TRBJ2-2, the V gene TRBV9; TRBD2 might be the D (6 bases). With 5 bases removed from V and 1 base from J, the gap between germline ends came to 18 bases. Germline V gene lookup returns CDR1 SGDLS and CDR2 YYNGEE. The CDR3 is 17 residues long. The CDR3 DNA sequence: TGTGCCAGCAGTGTGTCCAGGAGGGGAGTGAACACCGGGGAGCTGTTTTTT. It yields the protein CASSVSRRGVNTGELFF.

To note about this clone: Other nucleotide sequences from this sample produce the same CDR3. The chain carries TRBV4-3 and TRBJ2-2; D possibly corresponds to TRBD2 (6 bases). The V gene's germline CDR1 is LGHNA and CDR2 YSLEER. Trimming took 0 bases from V and 0 from J, leaving 8 bases between them. The CDR3 length is 16 residues. The CDR3 sequence is CASSQEGGANTGELFF. DNA of the CDR3: TGCGCCAGCAGCCAAGAAGGCGGGGCGAACACCGGGGAGCTGTTTTTT.

This clone occurred once. The V and J genes are TRBV11-2 and TRBJ1-1; possibly TRBD1 for D (6 bases). Germline CDR1 is SGHAT and CDR2 is FQNNGV. The CDR3 is 15 amino acids. V was trimmed by 5 bases and J by 0 bases, leaving 13 bases between them. The CDR3 coding sequence is TGTGCCAGCAGCCCAAGACAGGTTTTGAACACTGAAGCTTTCTTT. Translating it yields CASSPRQVLNTEAFF.

The CDR3 reads CASSRAARTGVANYEQYF. In DNA form, the CDR3 reads TGTGCCAGCAGTCGAGCCGCCAGAACAGGGGTGGCCAACTACGAGCAGTACTTC. The genes are TRBV6-9 and TRBJ2-7; 7 bases align to TRBD1. The V segment lost 5 bases and the J segment 3 bases; nucleotides outside the gene matches: 19. This CDR3 is built from 18 residues. Per the germline V gene, CDR1 is MNHGY and CDR2 is SVAAGI.

The chain is built from TRBV4-3 and TRBJ2-1, with TRBD2 matching over 12 bases. The CDR3 consists of 19 residues. Germline V lookup: CDR1 LGHNA, CDR2 YSLEER. With V trimmed by 1 base and J by 6 bases, 13 bases remained unmatched. The CDR3 DNA is TGCGCCAGCAGCCAAGGGCTAGCGGGGGGGCTAGGACTTTCCAATGAGCAGTTCTTC. This translates into CASSQGLAGGLGLSNEQFF.

J is TRBJ2-2 and V is TRBV9, with D perhaps matching TRBD1 (6 bases). CDR3 length: 15 residues. V was cut by 2 bases and J by 0 bases, with 8 bases left in between. CDR1 is SGDLS and CDR2 is YYNGEE in the germline V gene. CDR3 sequence: CASSVEGANTGELFF. The CDR3 nucleotides are TGTGCCAGCAGCGTCGAGGGGGCGAACACCGGGGAGCTGTTTTTT.

The V and J genes are TRBV27 and TRBJ2-5, with 12 bases that match TRBD2. The CDR3 totals 17 residues. The junction had 8 bases not matched to a gene; V was cut back by 6 bases and J by 0 bases. Germline loops: CDR1 MNHEY, CDR2 SMNVEV (reference sequence). CDR3 DNA sequence: TGTGCCAGCAGACCAACACTAGCGGGGGGATACCAAGAGACCCAGTACTTC. Translation: CASRPTLAGGYQETQYF.

In the case of this clone: One end of the junction varies from germline; a read error may be responsible. V gene TRBV4-2 combines with J gene TRBJ2-7, with 7 bases matching TRBD2. This CDR3 has 12 amino acids. Per the germline V gene, CDR1 is LGHNA and CDR2 is YNFKEQ. The CDR3 DNA follows: TGTGCCAGCAGCCAAGACGCTAGCGGATTCTTTTTC. Residues: CASSQDASGFFF.

The chain employs TRBV4-1 and TRBJ1-2; D is ambiguous. Between the trimmed V and J ends, which lost 0 bases and 4 bases, there was a span of 6 bases. Germline CDR1 MGHRA, CDR2 YSYEKL. This CDR3 region has 13 residues. The CDR3 here is CASSQEESYGYTF. CDR3 nucleotides: TGCGCCAGCAGCCAAGAAGAGTCCTATGGCTACACCTTC.